The sequence of this T cell receptor (beta chain) was determined in a study of cytomegalovirus exposure and HLA in healthy donors. Study observations and caveats: Some public TCRs appeared in many individuals, while most sequences were rare. Cytomegalovirus association was assigned to 150 to 200 TCR beta chains.

The donors were part of the validation cohort, which consisted of about 120 subjects and was separate from the first cohort of 666 subjects. The CDR3 extends over 15 amino acids. Trimming took 6 bases from V and 2 from J; bases not matched to a gene: 5. Germline CDR1 reads MNHNS; CDR2 reads SASEGT. Assay: immunoSEQ multiplex PCR; the TCRdb copy retains only in-frame clones and omits some. The sample lists 150,000 to 200,000 clones, about 83% occurring once. To note about this clone: The target antigen is unknown.

The sample comprised PBMCs. This chain joins TRBV6-1 and TRBJ2-1, with 9 nucleotides matching TRBD2. The TCR was taken from a woman between 25 and 40 years old in good health and CMV-seronegative. The CDR3 nucleotides read TGTGCCAGCAGCTATCGCGGGGGGGCCTACAATGAGCAGTTCTTC. Encoded protein: CASSYRGGAYNEQFF.